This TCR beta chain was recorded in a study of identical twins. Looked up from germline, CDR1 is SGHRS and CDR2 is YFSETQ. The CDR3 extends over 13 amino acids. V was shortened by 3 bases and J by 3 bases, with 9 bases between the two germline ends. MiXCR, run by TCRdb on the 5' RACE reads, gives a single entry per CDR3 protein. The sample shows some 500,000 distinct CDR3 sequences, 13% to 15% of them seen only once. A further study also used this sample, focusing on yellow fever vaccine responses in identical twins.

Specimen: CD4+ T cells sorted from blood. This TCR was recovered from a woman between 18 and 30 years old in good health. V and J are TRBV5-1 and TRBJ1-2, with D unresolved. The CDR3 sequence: CASSSGRDYGYTF. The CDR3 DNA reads TGCGCCAGCAGCTCTGGGCGGGACTATGGCTACACCTTC.